The T cell receptor (beta chain) under discussion was sequenced for a study of cytotoxic CD8 clonotypes in ibrutinib-treated CLL. Study at large: There were roughly twelve relapsed/refractory patients and more than 14 treatment-naive patients, and around 18 were IGHV unmutated.

Trimming took off 5 bases at V and 3 bases at J, with 19 bases between the two ends. Germline CDR1 reads GTSNPN; CDR2 reads SVGIG (reference sequence). The CDR3 has 16 residues. With sequencing, the targeted depth ranged from 1 in 200,000 to 1 in 1 million T cells. Measured with immunoSEQ multiplex PCR; TCRdb has only the in-frame clones, and not every one. The sample yields hundreds of thousands of clones, approximately 79% seen once. The sequencing used PBMCs, collected after 12 months of ibrutinib treatment. J is TRBJ2-2 and V is TRBV30, with D perhaps matching TRBD1 or TRBD2 (5 bases each). The sequence derives from a human donor with chronic lymphocytic leukemia. The CDR3 here is CAWAWDRDPDTGELFF. As DNA, the CDR3 is TGTGCCTGGGCGTGGGACCGGGACCCGGACACCGGGGAGCTGTTTTTT.